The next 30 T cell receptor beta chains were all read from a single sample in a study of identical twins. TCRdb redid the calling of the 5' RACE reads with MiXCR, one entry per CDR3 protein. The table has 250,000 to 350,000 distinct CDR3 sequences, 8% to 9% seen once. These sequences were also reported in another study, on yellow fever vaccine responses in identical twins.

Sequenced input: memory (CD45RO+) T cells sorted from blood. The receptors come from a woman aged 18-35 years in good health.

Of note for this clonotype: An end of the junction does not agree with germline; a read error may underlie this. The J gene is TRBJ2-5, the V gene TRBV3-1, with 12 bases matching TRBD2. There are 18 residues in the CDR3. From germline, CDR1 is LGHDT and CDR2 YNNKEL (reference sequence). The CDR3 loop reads CASSQERIRTSGDETQNF. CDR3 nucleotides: TGTGCCAGCAGCCAAGAACGGATCAGGACTAGCGGGGACGAGACCCAGAACTTC.

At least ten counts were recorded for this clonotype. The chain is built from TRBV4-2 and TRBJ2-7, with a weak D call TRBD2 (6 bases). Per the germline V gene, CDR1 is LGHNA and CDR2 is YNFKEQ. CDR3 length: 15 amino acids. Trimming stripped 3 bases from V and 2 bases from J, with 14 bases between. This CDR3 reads CASSHRTEGAYEQYF. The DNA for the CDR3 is TGTGCCAGCAGCCACCGGACGGAGGGAGCCTACGAGCAGTACTTC.

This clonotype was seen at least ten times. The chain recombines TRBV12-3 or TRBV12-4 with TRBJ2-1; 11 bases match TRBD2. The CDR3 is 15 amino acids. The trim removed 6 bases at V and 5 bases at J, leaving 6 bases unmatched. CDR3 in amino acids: CASRKLAGADNEQFF. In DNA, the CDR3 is TGTGCCAGCAGGAAACTAGCGGGAGCCGACAATGAGCAGTTCTTC.

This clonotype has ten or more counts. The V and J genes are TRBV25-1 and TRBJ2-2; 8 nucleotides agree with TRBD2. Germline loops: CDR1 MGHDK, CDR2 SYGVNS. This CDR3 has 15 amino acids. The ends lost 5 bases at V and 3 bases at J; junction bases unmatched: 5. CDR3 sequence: CASSSGREDTGELFF. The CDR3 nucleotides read TGTGCCAGCAGTAGCGGGAGAGAAGACACCGGGGAGCTGTTTTTT.

CDR3 DNA: TGCGCCAGCAGCCGGGGACAGGCCCCCGTGAACACTGAAGCTTTCTTT. Translated, it gives CASSRGQAPVNTEAFF. The V call is TRBV4-1, the J call TRBJ1-1, with TRBD1 matching 8 bases. Germline V lookup: CDR1 MGHRA, CDR2 YSYEKL. This CDR3 has 16 amino acids. Trimming cost V 4 bases and J 0 bases; bases outside gene matches: 7.

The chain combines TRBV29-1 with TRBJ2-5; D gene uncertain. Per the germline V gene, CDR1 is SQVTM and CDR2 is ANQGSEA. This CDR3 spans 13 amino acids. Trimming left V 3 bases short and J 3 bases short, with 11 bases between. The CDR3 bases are TGCAGCGTTGAGTGGCAGAACAAAGAGACCCAGTACTTC. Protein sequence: CSVEWQNKETQYF.

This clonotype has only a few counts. The CDR3 bases are TGCGCCAGCAGCTTGGCACTGGGAGGGAACACCGGGGAGCTGTTTTTT. This sequence encodes CASSLALGGNTGELFF. The chain is built from TRBV5-1 and TRBJ2-2; tentative D call: TRBD2 (6 bases). CDR3 length equals 16 residues. Germline V CDR1 and CDR2: SGHRS, YFSETQ. Trimming took off 0 bases at V and 1 base at J, with 10 bases between the two ends.

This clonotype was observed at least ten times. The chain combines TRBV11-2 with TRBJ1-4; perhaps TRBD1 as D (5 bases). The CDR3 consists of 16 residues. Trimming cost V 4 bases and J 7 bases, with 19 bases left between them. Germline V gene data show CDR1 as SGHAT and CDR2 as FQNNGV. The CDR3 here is CASSSAYSGTGEKLFF. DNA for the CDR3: TGTGCCAGCAGCTCCGCCTACTCCGGGACGGGTGAAAAACTGTTTTTT.

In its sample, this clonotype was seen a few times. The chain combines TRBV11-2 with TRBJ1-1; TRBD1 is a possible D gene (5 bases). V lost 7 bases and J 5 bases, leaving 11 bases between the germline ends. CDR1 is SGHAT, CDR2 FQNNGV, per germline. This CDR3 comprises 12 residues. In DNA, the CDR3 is TGTGCCAGCACCGGGGGGGGGACTGAAGCTTTCTTT. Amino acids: CASTGGGTEAFF.

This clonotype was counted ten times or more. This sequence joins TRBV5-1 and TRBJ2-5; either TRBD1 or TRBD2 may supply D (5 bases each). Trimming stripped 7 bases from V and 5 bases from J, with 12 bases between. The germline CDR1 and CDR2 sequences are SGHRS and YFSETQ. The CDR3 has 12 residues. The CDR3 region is CASSGTWETQYF. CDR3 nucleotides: TGCGCCAGCTCTGGGACGTGGGAGACCCAGTACTTC. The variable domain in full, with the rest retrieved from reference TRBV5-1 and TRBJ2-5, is KAGVTQTPRYLIKTRGQQVTLSCSPISGHRSVSWYQQTPGQGLQFLFEYFSETQRNKGNFPGRFSGRQFSNSRSEMNVSTLELGDSALYLCASSGTWETQYFGPGTRLLVL.

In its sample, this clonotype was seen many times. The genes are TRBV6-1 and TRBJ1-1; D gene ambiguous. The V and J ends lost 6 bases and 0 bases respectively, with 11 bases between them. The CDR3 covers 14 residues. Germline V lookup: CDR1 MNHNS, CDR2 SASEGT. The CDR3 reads CASRVLGMNTEAFF. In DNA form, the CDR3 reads TGTGCCAGCAGAGTATTAGGGATGAACACTGAAGCTTTCTTT.

This chain's CDR3 is CASSVVPEEKLFF. CDR3 DNA sequence: TGTGCCAGCAGCGTCGTCCCTGAGGAAAAACTGTTTTTT. V and J are TRBV7-6 and TRBJ1-4; D not resolved. Looked up from germline, CDR1 is SGHVS and CDR2 is FNYEAQ. Trimming shortened V by 5 bases and J by 8 bases, and 12 bases separated the two germline ends. The CDR3 runs 13 residues.

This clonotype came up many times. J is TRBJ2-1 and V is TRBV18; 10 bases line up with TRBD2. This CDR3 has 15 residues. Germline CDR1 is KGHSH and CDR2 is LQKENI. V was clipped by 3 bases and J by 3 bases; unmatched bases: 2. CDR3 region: CASSPTSGDYNEQFF. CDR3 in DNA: TGTGCCAGCTCACCCACTAGCGGGGACTACAATGAGCAGTTCTTC.

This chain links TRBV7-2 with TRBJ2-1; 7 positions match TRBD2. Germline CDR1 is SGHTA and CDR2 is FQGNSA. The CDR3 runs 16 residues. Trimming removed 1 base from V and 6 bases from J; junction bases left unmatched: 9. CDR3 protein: CASSLVFGLGPNEQFF. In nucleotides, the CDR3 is TGTGCCAGCAGCTTAGTTTTTGGACTAGGGCCCAATGAGCAGTTCTTC.

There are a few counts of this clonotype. The CDR3 DNA reads TGCGCCAGCAGCCCAACCCCCCCGGGAACTAGCACAGATACGCAGTATTTT. Encoded protein: CASSPTPPGTSTDTQYF. The rearrangement uses TRBV5-1 and TRBJ2-3, with a tentative D call TRBD2 (5 bases). V lost 4 bases to trimming and J lost 0 bases, with 18 bases between them. Germline V gene sequence: CDR1 SGHRS, CDR2 YFSETQ. The CDR3 contains 17 residues.

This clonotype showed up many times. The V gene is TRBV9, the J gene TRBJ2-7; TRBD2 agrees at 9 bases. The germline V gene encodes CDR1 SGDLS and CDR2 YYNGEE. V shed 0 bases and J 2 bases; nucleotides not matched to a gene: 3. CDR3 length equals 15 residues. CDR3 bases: TGTGCCAGCAGCGTAGGGACTAGCGAGGCCTACGAGCAGTACTTC. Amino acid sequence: CASSVGTSEAYEQYF.

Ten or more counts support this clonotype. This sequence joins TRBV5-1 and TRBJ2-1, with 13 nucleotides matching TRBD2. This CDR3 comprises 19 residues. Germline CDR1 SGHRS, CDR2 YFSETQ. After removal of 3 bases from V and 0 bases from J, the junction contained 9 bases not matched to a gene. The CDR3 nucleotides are TGCGCCAGCAGCTCCGGACTAGCGGGGGTTCCCAGCTCCTACAATGAGCAGTTCTTC. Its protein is CASSSGLAGVPSSYNEQFF.

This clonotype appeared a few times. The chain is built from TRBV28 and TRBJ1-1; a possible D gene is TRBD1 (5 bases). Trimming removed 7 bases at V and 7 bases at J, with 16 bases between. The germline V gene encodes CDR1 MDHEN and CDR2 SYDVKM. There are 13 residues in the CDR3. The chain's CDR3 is CASIKGQGGEAFF. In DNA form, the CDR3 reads TGTGCCAGCATTAAGGGCCAGGGAGGTGAAGCTTTCTTT.

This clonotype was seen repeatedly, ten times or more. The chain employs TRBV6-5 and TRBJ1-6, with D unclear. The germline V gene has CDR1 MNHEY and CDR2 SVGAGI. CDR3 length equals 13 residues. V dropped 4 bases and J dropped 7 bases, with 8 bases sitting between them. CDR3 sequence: CASSSTGNSPLHF. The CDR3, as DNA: TGTGCCAGCAGTTCGACGGGAAATTCACCCCTCCACTTT.

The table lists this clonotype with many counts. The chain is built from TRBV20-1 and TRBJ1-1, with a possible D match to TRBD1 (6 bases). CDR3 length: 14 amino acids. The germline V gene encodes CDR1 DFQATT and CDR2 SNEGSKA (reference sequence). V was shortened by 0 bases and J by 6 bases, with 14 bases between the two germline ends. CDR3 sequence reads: CSARDTGNAAEAFF. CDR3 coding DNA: TGCAGTGCTAGAGATACAGGGAACGCGGCTGAAGCTTTCTTT.

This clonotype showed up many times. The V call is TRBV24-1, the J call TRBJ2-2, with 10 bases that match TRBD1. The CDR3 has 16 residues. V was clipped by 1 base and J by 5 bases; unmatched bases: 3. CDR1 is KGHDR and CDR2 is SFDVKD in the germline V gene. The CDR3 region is CATSDLGTGETGELFF. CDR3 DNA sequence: TGTGCCACCAGTGATTTAGGGACAGGGGAGACCGGGGAGCTGTTTTTT.

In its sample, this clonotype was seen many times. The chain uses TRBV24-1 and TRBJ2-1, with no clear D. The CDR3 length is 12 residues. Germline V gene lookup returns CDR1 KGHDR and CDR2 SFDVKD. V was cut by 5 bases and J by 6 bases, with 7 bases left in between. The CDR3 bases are TGTGCCACCAGTGGGGGTGGCAATGAGCAGTTCTTC. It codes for CATSGGGNEQFF.

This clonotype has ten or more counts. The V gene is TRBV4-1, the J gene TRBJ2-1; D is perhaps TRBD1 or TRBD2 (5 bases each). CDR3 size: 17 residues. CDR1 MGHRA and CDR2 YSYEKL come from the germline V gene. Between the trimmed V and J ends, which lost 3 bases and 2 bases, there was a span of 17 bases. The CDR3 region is CASSQMGRRTTYNEQFF. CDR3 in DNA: TGCGCCAGCAGCCAGATGGGGCGGAGGACAACCTACAATGAGCAGTTCTTC.

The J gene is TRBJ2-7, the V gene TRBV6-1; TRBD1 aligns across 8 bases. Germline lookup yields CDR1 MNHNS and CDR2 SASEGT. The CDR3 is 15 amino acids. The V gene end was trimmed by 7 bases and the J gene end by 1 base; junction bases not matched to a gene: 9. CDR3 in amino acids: CASTPGQGGSYEQYF. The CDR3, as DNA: TGTGCCAGCACCCCCGGACAGGGAGGTTCCTACGAGCAGTACTTC.

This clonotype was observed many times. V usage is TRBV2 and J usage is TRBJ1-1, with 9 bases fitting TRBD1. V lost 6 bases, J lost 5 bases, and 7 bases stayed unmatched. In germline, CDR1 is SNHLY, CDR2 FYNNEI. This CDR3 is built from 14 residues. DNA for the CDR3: TGTGCCAGCAGAGGGGACAGGGTTGGAACTGAAGCTTTCTTT. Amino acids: CASRGDRVGTEAFF.

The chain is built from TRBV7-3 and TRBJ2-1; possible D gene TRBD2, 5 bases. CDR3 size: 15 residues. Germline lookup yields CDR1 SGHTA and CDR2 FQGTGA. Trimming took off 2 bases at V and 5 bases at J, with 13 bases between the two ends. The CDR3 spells CASSLRAYGDNEQFF. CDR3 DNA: TGTGCCAGCAGCTTACGGGCGTACGGGGACAATGAGCAGTTCTTC.

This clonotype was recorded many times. For the CDR3, the DNA is TGTGCCAGCAGTAGACAGACTAGCACAGATACGCAGTATTTT. The encoded protein is CASSRQTSTDTQYF. The chain combines TRBV27 with TRBJ2-3; D is possibly TRBD1 (5 bases). This CDR3 region has 14 residues. The germline CDR1 and CDR2 sequences are MNHEY and SMNVEV (reference sequence). Between the trimmed V and J ends, which lost 5 bases and 0 bases, there was a span of 9 bases.

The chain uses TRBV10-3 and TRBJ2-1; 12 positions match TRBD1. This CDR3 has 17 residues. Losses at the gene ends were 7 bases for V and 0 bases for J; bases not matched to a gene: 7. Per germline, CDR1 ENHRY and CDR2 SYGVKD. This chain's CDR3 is CAINPGQGAGSYNEQFF. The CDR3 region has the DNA TGTGCCATCAATCCGGGACAGGGGGCGGGCTCCTACAATGAGCAGTTCTTC.

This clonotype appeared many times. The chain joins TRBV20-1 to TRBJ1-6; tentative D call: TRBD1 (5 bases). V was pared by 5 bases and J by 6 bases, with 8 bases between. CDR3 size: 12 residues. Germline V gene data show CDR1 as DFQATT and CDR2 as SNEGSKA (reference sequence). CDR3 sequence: CSARDGNSPLHF. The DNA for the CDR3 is TGCAGTGCTCGGGACGGTAATTCACCCCTCCACTTT.

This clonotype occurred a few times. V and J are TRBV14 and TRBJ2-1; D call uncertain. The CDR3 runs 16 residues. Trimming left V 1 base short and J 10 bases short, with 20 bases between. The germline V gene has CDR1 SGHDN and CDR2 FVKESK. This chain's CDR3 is CASSQGTSSVAFEQFF. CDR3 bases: TGTGCCAGCAGCCAAGGCACCTCTTCGGTGGCATTCGAGCAGTTCTTC.